The present T cell receptor beta chain was sequenced within a study of T cell responses to AZD1222 COVID-19 vaccine. The germline gives CDR1 ENHRY, CDR2 SYGVKD. The CDR3 runs to 15 residues. The V and J ends lost 9 bases and 2 bases respectively, with 18 bases between them. Pooled in the analysis were second doses at about 4 or about 12 weeks. Using immunoSEQ multiplex PCR, the repertoire was profiled, and TCRdb retains in-frame clones only, with some absent. Among tens of thousands of clones listed, approximately 92% were seen once. The material sequenced was peripheral blood, taken 28 days after the second AZD1222 dose. This chain connects TRBV10-3 to TRBJ2-3, with D possibly being TRBD2 (6 bases). The TCR originated in an adult who received the AZD1222 COVID-19 vaccine. The CDR3 sequence is CAIRFGGVYTDTQYF. CDR3 in DNA: TGTGCCATACGATTCGGCGGGGTGTACACAGATACGCAGTATTTT.